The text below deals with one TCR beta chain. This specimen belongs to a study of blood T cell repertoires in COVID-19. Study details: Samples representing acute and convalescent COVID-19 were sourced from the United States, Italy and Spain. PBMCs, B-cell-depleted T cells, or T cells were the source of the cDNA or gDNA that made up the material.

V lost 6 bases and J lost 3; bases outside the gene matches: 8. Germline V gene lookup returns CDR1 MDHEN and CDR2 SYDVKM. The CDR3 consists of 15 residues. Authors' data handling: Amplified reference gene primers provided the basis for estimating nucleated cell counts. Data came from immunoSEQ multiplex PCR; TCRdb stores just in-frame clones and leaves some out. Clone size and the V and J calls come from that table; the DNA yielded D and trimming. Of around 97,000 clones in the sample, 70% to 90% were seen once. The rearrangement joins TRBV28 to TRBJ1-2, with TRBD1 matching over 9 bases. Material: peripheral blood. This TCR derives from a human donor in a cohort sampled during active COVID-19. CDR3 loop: CASSPWTGAYYGYTF. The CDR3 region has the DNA TGTGCCAGCAGCCCCTGGACAGGGGCCTACTATGGCTACACCTTC.